The clone carrying this TCR beta chain came up once. This entry is derived from a study of blood T cell repertoires in COVID-19. In the authors' workflow: For nucleated cells, counts were estimated from reference gene primer amplification. The table came from immunoSEQ multiplex PCR; TCRdb's copy has only in-frame clones and leaves some out. V, J and clone size are taken as reported in that table, and D and trimming were inferred from the DNA itself. This sample has around 300,000 clones, with more than 80% found just once. Losses at the gene ends were 5 bases for V and 0 bases for J; bases not matched to a gene: 4. CDR1 is MNHEY, CDR2 SVGAGI, per germline. This CDR3 has 15 residues.

Sequencing was performed on peripheral blood. The chain joins TRBV6-5 to TRBJ1-3, with 7 bases lining up with TRBD1. The TCR sequence derives from a woman aged 45-65 years with COVID-19, enrolled during active disease. Here the CDR3 reads CASSRDRFSGNTIYF. The CDR3 nucleotides are TGTGCCAGCAGTCGGGACAGATTCTCTGGAAACACCATATATTTT.